The T cell receptor (beta chain) under discussion was sequenced for a study of OX40 agonist ivuxolimab in advanced cancers. Method: immunoSEQ multiplex PCR; TCRdb's copy keeps in-frame clones and lacks some. The sample comprises tens of thousands of clones, approximately 86% of which are singletons, and about 1.2% rests with the top ten. The CDR3 totals 13 residues. With 0 bases removed from V and 4 bases from J, the gap between germline ends came to 7 bases. Germline V lookup: CDR1 GTSNPN, CDR2 SVGIG (reference sequence). The chain couples TRBV30 to TRBJ1-5, with D possibly TRBD1 on 5 matching bases. The clonotype originates from an adult with an advanced solid tumor such as melanoma, head and neck, liver or kidney cancer. The sample in question was CD4+ or CD8+ T cells sorted from blood, obtained in a trial of the OX40 agonist ivuxolimab. The CDR3 DNA is TGTGCCTGGAGTGTCCAGGGTAATCAGCCCCAGCATTTT. Its protein is CAWSVQGNQPQHF. Full variable domain (missing parts from reference TRBV30 and TRBJ1-5): SQTIHQWPATLVQPVGSPLSLECTVEGTSNPNLYWYRQAAGRGLQLLFYSVGIGQISSEVPQNLSASRPQDRQFILSSKKLLLSDSGFYLCAWSVQGNQPQHFGDGTRLSIL.